This TCR beta chain came from a study of response to subunit inactivated influenza vaccine. Turning to this clonotype: Antigen: not known.

TCRdb reanalysed the RT-PCR reads using MiXCR and keeps one entry per CDR3 protein. In the table there are 860,000 or so distinct CDR3 sequences, 21% of which are singletons. Looked up from germline, CDR1 is LNHNV and CDR2 is YYDKDF (reference sequence). The V gene lost 0 bases and the J gene lost 2 bases, with 4 bases spanning the gap. The CDR3 is made up of 13 amino acids. Study-wide findings and caveats: Only a handful of new T cells, the authors suggested, are recruited with each seasonal influenza vaccination.

The sequencing here drew on PBMCs from blood, taken more than 4 days after vaccination. This clonotype was obtained from a man in his forties or fifties who received an inactivated influenza vaccine. The chain links TRBV15 to TRBJ1-2; no reliable D call. CDR3 bases: TGTGCCACCAGCAGAGAGAACAACTATGGCTACACCTTC. Protein product: CATSRENNYGYTF.